This T cell receptor (beta chain) was profiled in a study of T-cell reconstitution after alpha-beta-depleted transplantation in children. The authors prepared the TCRbeta library with unique molecular identifiers. One entry per CDR3 protein results from TCRdb running MiXCR on the PCR reads. The table has fewer than 550,000 distinct CDR3 sequences, roughly 10% seen once. V shed 4 bases and J 2 bases; nucleotides not matched to a gene: 11. CDR3 size: 19 residues. CDR1 and CDR2 (germline): SGHTA, FQGTGA. The chain is built from TRBV7-3 and TRBJ2-2, with 12 nucleotides matching TRBD2. This receptor was identified in a female patient aged 2-9 years who had a stem cell transplant for aplastic anemia, so the T cells may come from the graft donor. The starting material was PBMCs, mostly from graft donor cells, obtained 180 days after TCRalphabeta/CD19-depleted stem cell transplant. CDR3 DNA sequence: TGTGCCAGCAGCTCCTCGTGGCTAGCGGGAGGGCTTAACACCGGGGAGCTGTTTTTT. It yields the protein CASSSSWLAGGLNTGELFF.